The clone carrying this TCR beta chain was seen only once. V was shortened by 3 bases and J by 5 bases, with 16 bases between the two germline ends. Germline CDR1 and CDR2: LNHDA and SQIVND (reference sequence). The CDR3 loop spans 15 amino acids. The authors ran a second PCR of about 6 to 11 cycles using a sample-barcoded 5' primer and a J-beta primer mix. TCRdb called the 5' RACE reads again in MiXCR, with one record for every CDR3 protein. The sample gives approximately 700,000 distinct CDR3 sequences, roughly 32% of which show up once; 15% is in the top ten. This entry is derived from a study of blood T cells in healthy people across ages.

V gene TRBV19 combines with J gene TRBJ2-5; weak D call: TRBD2 (6 bases). The TCR originated in an elderly woman in good health. The sequenced sample was blood. This chain's CDR3 is CASSIVSGVGETQYF. CDR3 nucleotides: TGTGCCAGTAGTATCGTGTCGGGGGTAGGGGAGACCCAGTACTTC.